This TCR beta chain emerged from a study of blood T cell repertoires in COVID-19. The V gene end was trimmed by 2 bases and the J gene end by 8 bases; junction bases not matched to a gene: 9. The CDR3 is made up of 15 amino acids. Germline V gene sequence: CDR1 SGHTA, CDR2 FQGNSA. This table comes from immunoSEQ multiplex PCR, and its TCRdb copy is limited to in-frame clones, with some not included. The data hold some 300,000 clones, with roughly 90% observed a single time. The clonotype was recovered from a woman in her forties or fifties who had been exposed to COVID-19. The source material was PBMCs or T cells enriched from blood (not recorded which). This chain links TRBV7-2 with TRBJ2-3; 8 bases match TRBD2. The chain's CDR3 is CASSLWAGGQGTQYF. The CDR3 DNA reads TGTGCCAGCAGCTTATGGGCGGGGGGTCAAGGTACGCAGTATTTT.